The 14 T cell receptor beta chains given below trace back to one sample, sequenced in a study of T cell responses to AZD1222 COVID-19 vaccine. This table comes from immunoSEQ multiplex PCR, and its TCRdb copy is limited to in-frame clones, with some not included. Here the sample spans 150,000 to 200,000 clones, 85% to 95% being singletons. The sequenced sample was peripheral blood, obtained on day 0 of AZD1222 vaccination. The receptor source for this set is an adult in good health.

This sequence joins TRBV10-1 and TRBJ2-5, with D maybe TRBD2 (6 bases). Germline CDR1 is WNHNN and CDR2 is SYGVQD (reference sequence). Trimming pared 0 bases from V and 1 base from J, leaving 6 bases between. The CDR3 runs to 14 residues. In DNA form, the CDR3 reads TGCGCCAGCAGTGAGTCTAGCGGCCAAGAGACCCAGTACTTC. It translates to CASSESSGQETQYF.

The chain combines TRBV5-6 with TRBJ1-1; TRBD1 agrees at 8 bases. The junction had 3 bases not matched to a gene; V was cut back by 4 bases and J by 1 base. Germline V lookup: CDR1 SGHDT, CDR2 YYEEEE. This CDR3 contains 14 residues. CDR3 protein: CASSEQGGNTEAFF. CDR3 DNA: TGTGCCAGCAGCGAACAGGGGGGGAACACTGAAGCTTTCTTT.

The J gene is TRBJ1-2, the V gene TRBV5-1, with a tentative D call TRBD1 (6 bases). Germline CDR1 reads SGHRS; CDR2 reads YFSETQ. Trimming left V 4 bases short and J 3 bases short, with 13 bases between. The CDR3 runs 14 residues. DNA of the CDR3: TGCGCCAGCAGCCAAGATCCAGGGGACTATGGCTACACCTTC. It codes for CASSQDPGDYGYTF. The full variable domain, its missing parts supplied by reference TRBV5-1 and TRBJ1-2, is KAGVTQTPRYLIKTRGQQVTLSCSPISGHRSVSWYQQTPGQGLQFLFEYFSETQRNKGNFPGRFSGRQFSNSRSEMNVSTLELGDSALYLCASSQDPGDYGYTFGSGTRLTVV.

The chain joins TRBV9 to TRBJ2-7; 9 bases are shared with TRBD2. From germline, CDR1 is SGDLS and CDR2 YYNGEE. V lost 0 bases to trimming and J lost 2 bases; unmatched junction nucleotides: 3. This CDR3 has 15 amino acids. In DNA form, the CDR3 reads TGTGCCAGCAGCGTAGCACTAGCGGGCCCCTACGAGCAGTACTTC. Amino acids: CASSVALAGPYEQYF.

This rearrangement joins TRBV12-3 or TRBV12-4 to TRBJ1-2; unclear D gene. V was trimmed by 3 bases and J by 8 bases, leaving 13 bases between them. The CDR3 spans 13 residues. The CDR3: CASSFRREGGYTF. The DNA for the CDR3 is TGTGCCAGCAGTTTTCGTCGCGAGGGAGGCTACACCTTC.

The rearrangement uses TRBV3-1 (or the pseudogene TRBV3-2) and TRBJ1-2; D is uncertain. Germline CDR1 reads LGHDT; CDR2 reads YNNKEL (reference sequence). V lost 2 bases to trimming and J lost 0 bases, with 4 bases between them. The CDR3 runs to 13 residues. The CDR3 DNA sequence: TGTGCCAGCAGCCAAAAGGCTAACTATGGCTACACCTTC. It specifies CASSQKANYGYTF.

The chain carries TRBV4-1 and TRBJ1-5; the D is unclear. CDR1 is MGHRA, CDR2 YSYEKL, per germline. The germline V and J ends were trimmed by 1 base and 7 bases, with 14 bases remaining between them. The length of the CDR3 is 15 residues. The chain's CDR3 is CASSQGALSEQPQHF. The DNA for the CDR3 is TGCGCCAGCAGCCAAGGGGCTTTGTCCGAGCAGCCCCAGCATTTT.

This chain uses TRBV3-1 (or the pseudogene TRBV3-2) with TRBJ1-1; no definite D call. V was cut by 8 bases and J by 5 bases, with 15 bases left in between. Germline values: CDR1 LGHDT, CDR2 YNNKEL (reference sequence). There are 13 residues in the CDR3. CDR3 sequence reads: CASCAVGGTEAFF. The CDR3, as DNA: TGTGCCAGCTGCGCGGTCGGAGGAACTGAAGCTTTCTTT.

This rearrangement joins TRBV18 to TRBJ1-4; the D is unclear. Germline values: CDR1 KGHSH, CDR2 LQKENI. V lost 6 bases and J 2 bases, leaving 13 bases between the germline ends. The CDR3 is 15 residues long. The CDR3 loop is CASSARGETNEKLFF. CDR3 sequence (DNA): TGTGCCAGCTCCGCGCGGGGTGAGACTAATGAAAAACTGTTTTTT.

In nucleotides, the CDR3 is TGTGCCAGCAGTTTGCCACCCGGAAATGAAAAACTGTTTTTT. It yields the protein CASSLPPGNEKLFF. This chain uses TRBV28 with TRBJ1-4; D remains unclear. There are 14 residues in the CDR3. Trimming pared 3 bases from V and 5 bases from J, leaving 10 bases between. CDR1 and CDR2 from the germline V gene are MDHEN and SYDVKM.

The chain carries TRBV7-2 and TRBJ1-5; D remains ambiguous. CDR1 is SGHTA, CDR2 FQGNSA, per germline. The ends were cut back, 3 bases at V and 3 bases at J, with 6 bases in the middle. The CDR3 runs 13 residues. CDR3 bases: TGTGCCAGCAGCTTCCGGCCCAATCAGCCCCAGCATTTT. This codes for CASSFRPNQPQHF.

J is TRBJ1-3 and V is TRBV19, with D uncertain. Germline CDR1 and CDR2: LNHDA and SQIVND (reference sequence). V lost 6 bases and J lost 0, with 15 bases in between. The CDR3 is made up of 16 amino acids. CDR3 in DNA: TGTGCCAGTAGCCCCCTTACCCGGCTCTCTGGAAACACCATATATTTT. Its protein is CASSPLTRLSGNTIYF.

The chain has TRBV27 and TRBJ2-7, with 8 bases lining up with TRBD2. The junction had 10 bases not matched to a gene; V was cut back by 3 bases and J by 6 bases. Germline V lookup: CDR1 MNHEY, CDR2 SMNVEV (reference sequence). This CDR3 region has 15 residues. This chain's CDR3 is CASSLPAGGGGEQYF. In DNA, the CDR3 is TGTGCCAGCAGTTTGCCGGCGGGAGGTGGCGGCGAGCAGTACTTC.

The CDR3 loop reads CASSFGGRAEAFF. CDR3 nucleotide sequence: TGTGCCAGCAGCTTCGGGGGTCGGGCTGAAGCTTTCTTT. This chain uses TRBV11-1 with TRBJ1-1; D might be TRBD1 (5 bases). The CDR3 consists of 13 residues. CDR1 and CDR2 (germline): SGHAT, FQDESV (reference sequence). Trimming took 3 bases from V and 6 from J, leaving 11 bases between them.